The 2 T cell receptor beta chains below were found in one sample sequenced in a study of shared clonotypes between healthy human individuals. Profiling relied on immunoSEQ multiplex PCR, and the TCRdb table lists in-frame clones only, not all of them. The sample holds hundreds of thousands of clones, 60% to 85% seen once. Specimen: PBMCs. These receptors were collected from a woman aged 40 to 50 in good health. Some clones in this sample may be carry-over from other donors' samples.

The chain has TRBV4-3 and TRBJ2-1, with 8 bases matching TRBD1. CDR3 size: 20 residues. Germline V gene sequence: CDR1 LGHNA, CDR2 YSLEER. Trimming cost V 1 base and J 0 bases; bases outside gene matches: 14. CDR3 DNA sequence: TGCGCCAGCAGCCAAGGGTCGGAGGGGGCAGGGGGCTTCTCCTACAATGAGCAGTTCTTC. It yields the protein CASSQGSEGAGGFSYNEQFF.

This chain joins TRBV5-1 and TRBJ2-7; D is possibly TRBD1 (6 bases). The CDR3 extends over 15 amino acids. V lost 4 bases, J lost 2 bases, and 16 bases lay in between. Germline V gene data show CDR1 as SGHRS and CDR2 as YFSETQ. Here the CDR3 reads CASSTLQGSTYEQYF. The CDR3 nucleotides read TGCGCCAGCAGCACCCTCCAGGGGTCTACCTACGAGCAGTACTTC.